The source of this T cell receptor (beta chain) is a study of blood T cell repertoires in COVID-19. At the level of the study: Italy, Spain and the United States were the sources of the convalescent and acute COVID-19 samples. Sources were T cells, B-cell-depleted T cells, or PBMCs; the material itself was cDNA or gDNA.

How the authors handled the data: Cell counts per sample came from amplifying reference gene primers. The assay was immunoSEQ multiplex PCR, and TCRdb's table has in-frame clones only and misses some. The DNA was the basis for D and trimming; V, J and clone size are from that table. The repertoire holds approximately 250,000 clones, approximately 86% seen once, with around 13% in the top ten. Recruited during active infection, patients (from Seattle) were subsequently followed longitudinally. This clonotype originated in a woman in her seventies with COVID-19, enrolled during active disease. What was sequenced was peripheral blood.

The CDR3, as DNA: TGTGCCAGTAGTACCCCAAAAGCGGGGAACACAGATACGCAGTATTTT. This translates into CASSTPKAGNTDTQYF. The chain is built from TRBV19 and TRBJ2-3, with TRBD2 matching 7 bases. This CDR3 comprises 16 residues. J was trimmed by 2 bases and V by 4 bases; bases with no gene match: 9. Germline CDR1 and CDR2: LNHDA and SQIVND (reference sequence).